The sample holds many counts of the clone carrying this T cell receptor (beta chain). The sample comes from a study of neurological immune-mediated disorders. There are 14 residues in the CDR3. In germline, CDR1 is SGHRS, CDR2 YFSETQ. V lost 2 bases and J lost 3; bases outside the gene matches: 2. From 15-18 subjects, over 180 million TCR-beta sequences were obtained in each sequencing run. TCRdb reprocessed the 5' RACE reads with MiXCR, giving one entry per CDR3 protein. The sample consists of approximately 37,000 distinct CDR3 sequences, 3% to 4% of them appearing once. This sequence joins TRBV5-1 and TRBJ1-1; TRBD1 agrees at 9 bases. Sample: PBMCs. This clonotype was obtained from a man aged 30-40 years with multiple sclerosis. CDR3 loop: CASSFRQGDTEAFF. The CDR3 DNA follows: TGCGCCAGCAGCTTCCGACAGGGGGACACTGAAGCTTTCTTT.